Below, 26 T cell receptor beta chains from the same sample are listed, as sequenced in a study of T cell changes during pregnancy in multiple sclerosis. Generated by immunoSEQ multiplex PCR, the TCRdb table keeps only in-frame clones and is missing some. In the table there are more than 15,000 clones, approximately 86% of which are singletons. The source was CD8+ T cells from peripheral blood mononuclear cells, collected after pregnancy. These receptors came from a female donor in good health, enrolled as a control in a pregnancy study.

This clone was recorded only once. V usage is TRBV29-1 and J usage is TRBJ2-3; 10 bases match TRBD1. Trimming removed 6 bases from V and 2 bases from J; junction bases left unmatched: 8. CDR3 length equals 15 residues. Looked up from germline, CDR1 is SQVTM and CDR2 is ANQGSEA. CDR3 amino acids: CSVVGTGENTDTQYF. Written as DNA, the CDR3 is TGCAGCGTCGTCGGGACAGGGGAGAACACAGATACGCAGTATTTT.

The chain couples TRBV27 to TRBJ2-7; TRBD1 matches 7 bases. This CDR3 contains 14 residues. Germline CDR1 reads MNHEY; CDR2 reads SMNVEV (reference sequence). Trimming at V came to 3 bases and at J to 2 bases, leaving 4 bases not matched to a gene. The chain's CDR3 is CASSLIGQAYEQYF. The CDR3 DNA reads TGTGCCAGCAGTTTGATAGGACAGGCCTACGAGCAGTACTTC.

The chain employs TRBV2 and TRBJ1-1; D might be TRBD1 (5 bases). V dropped 5 bases and J dropped 10 bases, with 23 bases sitting between them. CDR1 is SNHLY, CDR2 FYNNEI, per germline. The CDR3 covers 15 residues. The CDR3 DNA follows: TGTGCCAGCAGTCCTCCCGGGACTCTTAAAGTGGGAGCTTTCTTT. It codes for CASSPPGTLKVGAFF.

The chain couples TRBV6-1 to TRBJ2-3, with 10 nucleotides matching TRBD2. The ends lost 11 bases at V and 1 base at J; junction bases unmatched: 6. Germline CDR1 and CDR2: MNHNS and SASEGT. This CDR3 is built from 14 residues. The DNA for the CDR3 is TGTGCCTGTTCCGGGACTAGCGGCACAGATACGCAGTATTTT. Amino acid sequence: CACSGTSGTDTQYF.

The chain carries TRBV15 and TRBJ1-4, with D uncertain. Trimming stripped 8 bases from V and 5 bases from J, with 9 bases between. The CDR3 consists of 12 residues. Germline CDR1 and CDR2: LNHNV and YYDKDF (reference sequence). The CDR3 region is CATGIQNEKLFF. The CDR3 DNA reads TGTGCCACCGGTATACAAAATGAAAAACTGTTTTTT.

CDR3 in DNA: TGTGCCAGCAGCCCGGGACACAGCCAAGAGACCCAGTACTTC. Translating it yields CASSPGHSQETQYF. The chain has TRBV7-9 and TRBJ2-5; possibly TRBD1 for D (6 bases). The V gene lost 5 bases and the J gene lost 1 base, with 11 bases spanning the gap. There are 14 residues in the CDR3. Looked up from germline, CDR1 is SEHNR and CDR2 is FQNEAQ (reference sequence).

J is TRBJ1-2 and V is TRBV4-1, with unresolved D. V lost 3 bases, J lost 5 bases, and 4 bases lay in between. This CDR3 has 11 amino acids. The germline V gene has CDR1 MGHRA and CDR2 YSYEKL. The CDR3 is CASSHGYGYTF. CDR3 coding DNA: TGCGCCAGCAGCCACGGTTATGGCTACACCTTC.

This clone is a singleton in its sample. As DNA, the CDR3 is TGTGCCAGTAGTATGGGGGACATAACTGAAGCTTTCTTT. This sequence encodes CASSMGDITEAFF. The rearrangement uses TRBV19 and TRBJ1-1, with D perhaps matching TRBD1 (6 bases). V was trimmed by 3 bases and J by 5 bases, leaving 10 bases between them. This CDR3 is 13 amino acids long. Looked up from germline, CDR1 is LNHDA and CDR2 is SQIVND (reference sequence).

This chain uses TRBV5-1 with TRBJ2-1, with 8 bases that match TRBD2. The germline CDR1 and CDR2 sequences are SGHRS and YFSETQ. This CDR3 comprises 14 residues. V was clipped by 4 bases and J by 8 bases; unmatched bases: 8. The chain's CDR3 is CASSRTSPNDEQFF. The CDR3 bases are TGCGCCAGCAGCCGGACTAGCCCCAATGATGAGCAGTTCTTC.

The chain has TRBV11-3 and TRBJ1-5; D is perhaps TRBD1 (5 bases). The V gene's germline CDR1 is SGHNT and CDR2 YENEEA. Trimming pared 5 bases from V and 9 bases from J, leaving 20 bases between. The CDR3 runs to 15 residues. DNA for the CDR3: TGTGCCAGCAGCCAGGAGGGGAGGGTACAAGGGCCCCAGCATTTT. This sequence encodes CASSQEGRVQGPQHF.

This clone was observed a few times. The chain is built from TRBV25-1 and TRBJ2-2; perhaps TRBD2 as D (6 bases). Per germline, CDR1 MGHDK and CDR2 SYGVNS. The length of the CDR3 is 14 residues. Trimming shortened V by 4 bases and J by 3 bases, and 9 bases separated the two germline ends. CDR3 DNA: TGTGCCAGCAGTGGTCCGGGGGACACCGGGGAGCTGTTTTTT. This sequence encodes CASSGPGDTGELFF.

This rearrangement joins TRBV2 to TRBJ2-1, with 9 bases that match TRBD2. The V and J ends lost 4 bases and 5 bases, in that order; junction bases with no gene match: 9. Germline V gene lookup returns CDR1 SNHLY and CDR2 FYNNEI. The CDR3 loop spans 16 amino acids. The CDR3 reads CASSVPSGEKNNEQFF. CDR3 sequence (DNA): TGTGCCAGCAGTGTACCTAGCGGGGAGAAGAACAATGAGCAGTTCTTC.

V usage is TRBV6-6 and J usage is TRBJ2-5; the match to TRBD2 covers 11 bases. V was clipped by 7 bases and J by 4 bases; unmatched bases: 5. The CDR3 loop spans 14 amino acids. The germline V gene has CDR1 MNHNY and CDR2 SVGAGI (reference sequence). The CDR3 coding sequence is TGTGCCAGCACCAAGACTAGCGGGATAGAGACCCAGTACTTC. This translates into CASTKTSGIETQYF.

The V call is TRBV9, the J call TRBJ1-2; 11 positions agree with TRBD1. V shed 4 bases and J 4 bases; nucleotides not matched to a gene: 15. Per germline, CDR1 SGDLS and CDR2 YYNGEE. The CDR3 covers 18 residues. Here the CDR3 DNA reads TGTGCCAGCAGCACCCTTCCGAGGACAGGGGGCGGAACCTATGGCTACACCTTC. Translated: CASSTLPRTGGGTYGYTF.

The chain joins TRBV4-2 to TRBJ2-3; D is unclear. Germline loops: CDR1 LGHNA, CDR2 YNFKEQ. V shed 1 base and J shed 6 bases, with 17 bases lying between them. The CDR3 is 16 residues long. The CDR3 sequence: CASSQARGEGSDTQYF. Here the CDR3 DNA reads TGTGCCAGCAGCCAAGCCCGCGGAGAAGGATCCGATACGCAGTATTTT.

This chain uses TRBV6-5 with TRBJ1-1; TRBD1 matches at 8 bases. The germline CDR1 and CDR2 sequences are MNHEY and SVGAGI. V lost 5 bases and J lost 5; bases outside the gene matches: 1. The CDR3 totals 12 residues. The CDR3 DNA follows: TGTGCCAGCAGTACAGGGGGAACTGAAGCTTTCTTT. Its protein product is CASSTGGTEAFF.

The chain joins TRBV6-5 to TRBJ1-5; 7 nucleotides match TRBD1. Looked up from germline, CDR1 is MNHEY and CDR2 is SVGAGI. V shed 0 bases, J shed 11 bases, and the junction held 10 bases outside the gene matches. This CDR3 is 15 amino acids long. This CDR3 is CASSYSDDRARSQHF. The CDR3 region has the DNA TGTGCCAGCAGTTACTCTGACGACAGGGCCAGGTCCCAGCATTTT.

The rearrangement links TRBV6-6 to TRBJ1-1, with TRBD1 matching 9 bases. The ends lost 5 bases at V and 4 bases at J; junction bases unmatched: 5. CDR3 length: 14 residues. Looked up from germline, CDR1 is MNHNY and CDR2 is SVGAGI (reference sequence). The CDR3 here is CASSVDRGVTEAFF. The CDR3 nucleotides are TGTGCCAGCAGTGTCGACAGGGGGGTCACTGAAGCTTTCTTT.

The chain is built from TRBV5-6 and TRBJ2-5, with D perhaps TRBD2 (5 bases). CDR1 and CDR2 (germline): SGHDT, YYEEEE. V was cut by 1 base and J by 2 bases, with 12 bases left in between. CDR3 length: 15 residues. The CDR3, as DNA: TGTGCCAGCAGCTTGCTGGGGTGGGAGCAAGAGACCCAGTACTTC. Amino acid sequence: CASSLLGWEQETQYF.

The chain joins TRBV15 to TRBJ1-2; 8 bases match TRBD1. CDR1 LNHNV and CDR2 YYDKDF come from the germline V gene (reference sequence). The CDR3 loop spans 15 amino acids. V shed 5 bases, J shed 2 bases, and the junction held 7 bases outside the gene matches. The CDR3 is CATSVNRGGNYGYTF. The CDR3, as DNA: TGTGCCACCAGCGTAAACAGGGGGGGAAACTATGGCTACACCTTC.

The V and J genes are TRBV5-1 and TRBJ2-1; 8 nucleotides line up with TRBD2. V was clipped by 4 bases and J by 4 bases; unmatched bases: 10. This CDR3 has 16 residues. CDR1 is SGHRS and CDR2 is YFSETQ in the germline V gene. Here the CDR3 reads CASSLWTSLRYNEQFF. Here the CDR3 DNA reads TGCGCCAGCAGCCTATGGACTAGCTTGAGGTACAATGAGCAGTTCTTC.

V and J are TRBV7-9 and TRBJ1-2; the D gene is possibly TRBD1 (6 bases). V was trimmed by 5 bases and J by 6 bases, leaving 19 bases between them. Germline V gene lookup returns CDR1 SEHNR and CDR2 FQNEAQ (reference sequence). This CDR3 has 15 residues. The CDR3 loop reads CASSRGTSGHHGYTF. Written as DNA, the CDR3 is TGTGCCAGCAGCCGAGGGACATCGGGACACCATGGCTACACCTTC.

The chain is built from TRBV28 and TRBJ2-4; 8 nucleotides match TRBD2. V lost 0 bases, J lost 0 bases, and 7 bases stayed unmatched. This CDR3 is 18 amino acids long. CDR1 is MDHEN, CDR2 SYDVKM, per germline. CDR3 amino acids: CASSLWRPGTRAKNIQYF. The CDR3 DNA sequence: TGTGCCAGCAGTTTATGGAGACCGGGGACTAGAGCCAAAAACATTCAGTACTTC.

The V call is TRBV30, the J call TRBJ2-3; 8 bases are shared with TRBD2. In germline, CDR1 is GTSNPN, CDR2 SVGIG (reference sequence). With V trimmed by 3 bases and J by 3 bases, 8 bases remained unmatched. The CDR3 spans 15 residues. The CDR3, as DNA: TGTGCCTGGAGCCCGGGACTAGGCGTGACAGATACGCAGTATTTT. Encoded protein: CAWSPGLGVTDTQYF.

J is TRBJ2-1 and V is TRBV2; D is unresolved. The CDR3 has 11 amino acids. The germline gives CDR1 SNHLY, CDR2 FYNNEI. With 4 bases removed from V and 7 bases from J, the gap between germline ends came to 5 bases. The CDR3 coding sequence is TGTGCCAGCAGTGGCGCGAATGAGCAGTTCTTC. Protein product: CASSGANEQFF.

The chain carries TRBV6-6 and TRBJ2-3; 10 bases line up with TRBD2. The CDR3 has 16 residues. V gave up 5 bases and J gave up 1 base; unmatched junction bases: 6. Germline assignment: CDR1 MNHNY and CDR2 SVGAGI (reference sequence). As DNA, the CDR3 is TGTGCCAGCAGTGGCCTCCTAGCGGGGGGCACAGATACGCAGTATTTT. As protein: CASSGLLAGGTDTQYF.